This TCR beta chain stems from a study of T cells after somatic rescue of genetic block. V was shortened by 5 bases and J by 12 bases, with 15 bases between the two germline ends. The CDR3 has 12 residues. Per germline, CDR1 SGHNT and CDR2 YYREEE (reference sequence). This clone was seen a single time. Sequencing used immunoSEQ multiplex PCR; TCRdb keeps in-frame clones, though not all of them. This sample carries tens of thousands of clones, around 92% of them seen once, and the ten largest clones take approximately 2.9%. This TCR was recovered from a middle-aged man. The sample taken for sequencing was peripheral blood mononuclear cells (PBMCs). The chain carries TRBV5-4 and TRBJ2-1; possible D gene TRBD2, 6 bases. Here the CDR3 reads CASSPRDSRQFF. Written as DNA, the CDR3 is TGTGCCAGCAGTCCTCGGGACTCCCGGCAGTTCTTC.